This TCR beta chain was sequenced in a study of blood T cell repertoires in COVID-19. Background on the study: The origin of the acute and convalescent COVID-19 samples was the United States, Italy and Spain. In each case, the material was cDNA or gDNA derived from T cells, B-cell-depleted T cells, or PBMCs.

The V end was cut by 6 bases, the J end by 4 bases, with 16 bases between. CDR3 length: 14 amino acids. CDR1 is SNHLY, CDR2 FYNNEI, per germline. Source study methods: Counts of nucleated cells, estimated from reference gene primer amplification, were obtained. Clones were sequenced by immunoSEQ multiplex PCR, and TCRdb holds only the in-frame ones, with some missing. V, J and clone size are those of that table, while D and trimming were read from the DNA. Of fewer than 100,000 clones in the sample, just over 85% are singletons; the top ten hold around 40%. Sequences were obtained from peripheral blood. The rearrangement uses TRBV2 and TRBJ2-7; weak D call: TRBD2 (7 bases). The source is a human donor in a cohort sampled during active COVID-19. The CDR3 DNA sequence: TGTGCCAGCAGGGGAGGGGGGAGTCAATACGAGCAGTACTTC. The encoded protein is CASRGGGSQYEQYF.